The 5 T cell receptor beta chains below all came from one sample that was sequenced in a study of cytomegalovirus exposure and HLA in healthy donors. PCR primers comprised 60 Vbeta and 13 Jbeta primers. The assay was immunoSEQ multiplex PCR, and TCRdb's table has in-frame clones only and misses some. The sample lists 110,000 to 150,000 clones; 60% to 80% were seen once. The sequencing sample was made of PBMCs. All receptors derive from a woman in her thirties in good health and CMV-seronegative.

The V and J genes are TRBV7-9 and TRBJ2-5; D is possibly TRBD2 (6 bases). From germline, CDR1 is SEHNR and CDR2 FQNEAQ (reference sequence). This CDR3 is 15 amino acids long. Trimming removed 7 bases at V and 7 bases at J, with 22 bases between. CDR3: CASTKSSEGVGTQYF. CDR3 sequence (DNA): TGTGCCAGCACCAAGTCATCGGAGGGTGTCGGGACCCAGTACTTC.

The chain combines TRBV9 with TRBJ2-3, with TRBD1 matching over 9 bases. The CDR3 spans 13 residues. The V segment lost 8 bases and the J segment 2 bases; nucleotides outside the gene matches: 3. Germline CDR1 SGDLS, CDR2 YYNGEE. In DNA, the CDR3 is TGTGCCAGTGGACAGGGGACCACAGATACGCAGTATTTT. Its translation is CASGQGTTDTQYF. Supplemented by reference TRBV9 and TRBJ2-3, the full variable domain reads DSGVTQTPKHLITATGQRVTLRCSPRSGDLSVYWYQQSLDQGLQFLIQYYNGEERAKGNILERFSAQQFPDLHSELNLSSLELGDSALYFCASGQGTTDTQYFGPGTRLTVL.

The chain links TRBV30 to TRBJ2-1; 11 nucleotides agree with TRBD2. This CDR3 has 14 amino acids. Trimming cost V 2 bases and J 8 bases; bases outside gene matches: 5. Germline V gene data show CDR1 as GTSNPN and CDR2 as SVGIG (reference sequence). The CDR3 is CAWSSTSGGYEQFF. The CDR3 nucleotides read TGTGCCTGGAGTTCCACTAGCGGGGGATATGAGCAGTTCTTC.

V gene TRBV19 combines with J gene TRBJ2-5; 8 nucleotides align to TRBD2. V was clipped by 5 bases and J by 4 bases; unmatched bases: 6. CDR1 is LNHDA, CDR2 SQIVND, per germline (reference sequence). This CDR3 contains 14 residues. As DNA, the CDR3 is TGTGCCAGTAGTCAGACGGCGGGAGGAGAGACCCAGTACTTC. Amino acids: CASSQTAGGETQYF.

The chain couples TRBV7-2 to TRBJ2-4; no clear D. Germline CDR1 SGHTA, CDR2 FQGNSA. V gave up 1 base and J gave up 8 bases, with 6 bases separating them. CDR3 length: 12 residues. The CDR3 reads CASSLDRDIQYF. The CDR3, as DNA: TGTGCCAGCAGCTTAGACCGGGACATTCAGTACTTC.